The present T cell receptor (beta chain) was sequenced within a study of blood T cell repertoires in COVID-19. Sequencing used immunoSEQ multiplex PCR; TCRdb keeps in-frame clones, though not all of them. The sample has 100,000 to 150,000 clones; about 72% are singletons. The germline V and J ends were trimmed by 0 bases and 2 bases, with 15 bases remaining between them. Germline V gene data show CDR1 as SGDLS and CDR2 as YYNGEE. The CDR3 contains 17 residues. The sequencing sample was made of peripheral blood. This sequence joins TRBV9 and TRBJ1-5; D unresolved. This receptor was identified in a woman in her seventies with acute or convalescent COVID-19. CDR3 amino acids: CASSVGPDGVGNQPQHF. In DNA form, the CDR3 reads TGTGCCAGCAGCGTAGGACCAGACGGGGTCGGCAATCAGCCCCAGCATTTT.